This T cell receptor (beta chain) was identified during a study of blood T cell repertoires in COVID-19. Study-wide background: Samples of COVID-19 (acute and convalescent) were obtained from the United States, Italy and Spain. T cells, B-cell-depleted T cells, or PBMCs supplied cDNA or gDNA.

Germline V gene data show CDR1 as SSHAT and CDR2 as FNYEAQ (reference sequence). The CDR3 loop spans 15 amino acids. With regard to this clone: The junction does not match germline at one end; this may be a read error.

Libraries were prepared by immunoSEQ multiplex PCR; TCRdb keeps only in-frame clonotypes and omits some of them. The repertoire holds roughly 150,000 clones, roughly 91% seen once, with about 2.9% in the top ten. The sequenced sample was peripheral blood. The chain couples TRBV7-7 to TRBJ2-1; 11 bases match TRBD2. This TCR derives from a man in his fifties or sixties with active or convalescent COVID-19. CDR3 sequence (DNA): TGTGCTAGCAGCCTAGCGGGAGGCCCTTACAATGAGCAGTTCTTC. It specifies CASSLAGGPYNEQFF.